Following are 29 T cell receptor beta chains from one sample sequenced in a study of molecular identifiers for immune sequencing clone quantification. TCRdb reanalysed the PCR reads using MiXCR and keeps one entry per CDR3 protein. The top ten clones hold around 0.9% of a sample with about 640,000 distinct CDR3 sequences, just under 20% of them seen once. Sequencing used naive CD8+ T cells from blood, with Jurkat cell RNA spiked in. Subset defined: FACS-sorted CD8+CD4-CCR7+CD45RA+ naive T cells. Source of these receptors: a human donor in good health. Some libraries in this study had Jurkat cell RNA spiked in.

This clonotype was recorded at least ten times. The CDR3 sequence: CASTPIAGGPYEQYF. CDR3 bases: TGTGCCAGCACCCCGATAGCGGGAGGGCCCTACGAGCAGTACTTC. The V and J genes are TRBV27 and TRBJ2-7; TRBD2 matches 11 bases. Germline CDR1 MNHEY, CDR2 SMNVEV (reference sequence). Trimming took 7 bases from V and 2 from J; bases not matched to a gene: 7. CDR3 size: 15 residues.

This clonotype was counted between two and nine times. This sequence joins TRBV7-2 and TRBJ2-6; possible D gene TRBD2, 5 bases. V lost 0 bases and J 1 base, leaving 7 bases between the germline ends. Germline-derived CDR1 and CDR2 are SGHTA and FQGNSA. This CDR3 has 16 residues. The CDR3 sequence is CASSLARGSGANVLTF. The CDR3, as DNA: TGTGCCAGCAGCTTAGCGAGAGGGTCTGGGGCCAACGTCCTGACTTTC.

This clonotype was recorded many times. V is TRBV9 and J is TRBJ2-3; the D is unclear. Trimming took off 0 bases at V and 0 bases at J, with 2 bases between the two ends. Per germline, CDR1 SGDLS and CDR2 YYNGEE. This CDR3 contains 13 residues. The CDR3 DNA reads as TGTGCCAGCAGCGTAGAGAGCACAGATACGCAGTATTTT. Protein sequence: CASSVESTDTQYF.

This clonotype showed up just a few times. The chain carries TRBV9 and TRBJ2-5; D possibly corresponds to TRBD2 (6 bases). V was shortened by 1 base and J by 4 bases, with 14 bases between the two germline ends. The CDR3 runs to 15 residues. CDR1 and CDR2 from the germline V gene are SGDLS and YYNGEE. This CDR3 is CASSVSFGGGETQYF. The CDR3 DNA sequence: TGTGCCAGCAGCGTATCTTTCGGGGGAGGAGAGACCCAGTACTTC. Full variable domain (missing parts from reference TRBV9 and TRBJ2-5): DSGVTQTPKHLITATGQRVTLRCSPRSGDLSVYWYQQSLDQGLQFLIQYYNGEERAKGNILERFSAQQFPDLHSELNLSSLELGDSALYFCASSVSFGGGETQYFGPGTRLLVL.

The sample holds a few counts of this clonotype. The chain combines TRBV19 with TRBJ1-1; D perhaps matches TRBD1 (5 bases). CDR1 is LNHDA, CDR2 SQIVND, per germline (reference sequence). V was cut by 3 bases and J by 5 bases, with 13 bases left in between. This CDR3 is built from 14 residues. The CDR3 protein is CASSMTGLYTEAFF. The CDR3 nucleotides are TGTGCCAGTAGTATGACGGGGCTGTATACTGAAGCTTTCTTT.

This clonotype was seen a few times. The chain combines TRBV6-5 with TRBJ2-7; tentatively, D is TRBD1 or TRBD2 (5 bases each). Germline values: CDR1 MNHEY, CDR2 SVGAGI. This CDR3 is built from 13 residues. Trimming left V 0 bases short and J 7 bases short, with 10 bases between. CDR3 sequence (DNA): TGTGCCAGCAGTTACTCTGAGGGGTGGGAGCAGTACTTC. This translates into CASSYSEGWEQYF.

This clonotype was counted once. A clone one base away is much larger, so this may be a read error. The V and J genes are TRBV27 and TRBJ1-5; D is unresolved. Germline V gene lookup returns CDR1 MNHEY and CDR2 SMNVEV (reference sequence). The CDR3 is made up of 14 amino acids. Trimming stripped 4 bases from V and 7 bases from J, with 14 bases between. CDR3 nucleotide sequence: TGTGCCAGCAGTTGGCGGGCAGGCGGCCAGCCCCAGCATTTT. Its protein is CASSWRAGGQPQHF.

This clonotype appeared many times. V is TRBV29-1 and J is TRBJ2-5; D might be TRBD1 (5 bases). Per the germline V gene, CDR1 is SQVTM and CDR2 is ANQGSEA. Trimming removed 6 bases at V and 5 bases at J, with 19 bases between. The CDR3 is 14 amino acids. Here the CDR3 DNA reads TGCAGCGTAGTCTTAGCAGGGTACGGTGAGACCCAGTACTTC. It encodes CSVVLAGYGETQYF.

The chain combines TRBV7-3 with TRBJ2-1; the match to TRBD2 covers 10 bases. The J call may be in error: the DNA end matches TRBJ2-5 better. This CDR3 is built from 16 residues. The V gene's germline CDR1 is SGHTA and CDR2 FQGTGA. Here the CDR3 DNA reads TGTGCCAGCAGCGCCTACCCTAGCGGGGGACAAGAGACCCAGTACTTC. Translation: CASSAYPSGGQETQYF.

This sequence joins TRBV10-3 and TRBJ2-1; TRBD2 matches 14 bases. The CDR3 is 15 residues long. CDR1 ENHRY and CDR2 SYGVKD come from the germline V gene. V was clipped by 8 bases and J by 7 bases; unmatched bases: 7. The CDR3 spells CAIGQTSGGGNEQFF. The CDR3 nucleotides read TGTGCCATCGGCCAGACTAGCGGGGGGGGAAATGAGCAGTTCTTC.

The chain carries TRBV25-1 and TRBJ2-3, with 8 bases that match TRBD1. V lost 6 bases to trimming and J lost 6 bases; unmatched junction nucleotides: 14. The CDR3 totals 16 residues. Germline V gives CDR1 MGHDK, CDR2 SYGVNS. CDR3 amino acids: CASSPRTGWTTDTQYF. CDR3 DNA sequence: TGTGCCAGCAGCCCTAGGACAGGGTGGACGACTGATACGCAGTATTTT.

There are many counts of this clonotype. The chain carries TRBV7-9 and TRBJ2-7; D not resolved. The germline V and J ends were trimmed by 5 bases and 6 bases, with 11 bases remaining between them. The length of the CDR3 is 12 residues. Germline V gene data show CDR1 as SEHNR and CDR2 as FQNEAQ (reference sequence). The CDR3 region has the DNA TGTGCCAGCAGCCCGAGTGGGGTCGAGCAGTACTTC. Protein sequence: CASSPSGVEQYF. The full variable domain, its missing parts supplied by reference TRBV7-9 and TRBJ2-7, is DTGVSQNPRHKITKRGQNVTFRCDPISEHNRLYWYRQTLGQGPEFLTYFQNEAQLEKSRLLSDRFSAERPKGSFSTLEIQRTEQGDSAMYLCASSPSGVEQYFGPGTRLTVT.

This clonotype was seen at least ten times. The chain uses TRBV28 and TRBJ1-1, with D hard to call. V was pared by 2 bases and J by 4 bases, with 11 bases between. CDR3 length equals 14 residues. Looked up from germline, CDR1 is MDHEN and CDR2 is SYDVKM. CDR3 sequence reads: CASSLTQVGTEAFF. CDR3 in DNA: TGTGCCAGCAGTTTAACCCAGGTCGGCACTGAAGCTTTCTTT.

The chain combines TRBV13 with TRBJ2-5; 8 bases map to TRBD2. Per the germline V gene, CDR1 is PRHDT and CDR2 is FYEKMQ (reference sequence). There are 18 residues in the CDR3. J was trimmed by 2 bases and V by 0 bases; bases with no gene match: 11. The CDR3: CASSLGGGRGRKQETQYF. The CDR3 DNA reads as TGTGCCAGCAGCTTAGGGGGGGGGCGCGGGAGGAAACAAGAGACCCAGTACTTC. Drawing the rest from reference TRBV13 and TRBJ2-5, the complete variable domain is AAGVIQSPRHLIKEKRETATLKCYPIPRHDTVYWYQQGPGQDPQFLISFYEKMQSDKGSIPDRFSAQQFSDYHSELNMSSLELGDSALYFCASSLGGGRGRKQETQYFGPGTRLLVL.

This chain connects TRBV19 to TRBJ2-5; 9 positions agree with TRBD1. CDR1 and CDR2 (germline): LNHDA, SQIVND (reference sequence). CDR3 length: 16 amino acids. V gave up 6 bases and J gave up 2 bases; unmatched junction bases: 10. This CDR3 reads CASSWVIGTGQETQYF. The CDR3 DNA reads TGTGCCAGTAGCTGGGTTATTGGGACAGGGCAAGAGACCCAGTACTTC.

This clonotype appeared a few times. The CDR3 reads CSASRLAGATSSYNEQFF. The CDR3 DNA follows: TGCAGTGCTAGCCGACTAGCGGGGGCCACGAGCTCCTACAATGAGCAGTTCTTC. V and J are TRBV20-1 and TRBJ2-1; 12 nucleotides agree with TRBD2. Trimming took 3 bases from V and 0 from J; bases not matched to a gene: 9. The CDR3 length is 18 residues. The germline CDR1 and CDR2 sequences are DFQATT and SNEGSKA (reference sequence).

In its sample, this clonotype was seen a few times. V and J are TRBV27 and TRBJ2-1, with 14 bases fitting TRBD2. Germline loops: CDR1 MNHEY, CDR2 SMNVEV (reference sequence). CDR3 length equals 15 residues. With V trimmed by 6 bases and J by 4 bases, 2 bases remained unmatched. Written as DNA, the CDR3 is TGTGCCAGCAGAGGGACTAGCGGGAGTTACAATGAGCAGTTCTTC. Its protein product is CASRGTSGSYNEQFF.

The rearrangement uses TRBV20-1 and TRBJ2-1, with D hard to call. With 4 bases removed from V and 5 bases from J, the gap between germline ends came to 6 bases. The CDR3 consists of 11 residues. Germline-derived CDR1 and CDR2 are DFQATT and SNEGSKA (reference sequence). The CDR3 DNA reads as TGCAGTGCTACCCCTGACAATGAGCAGTTCTTC. Translated, it gives CSATPDNEQFF.

This clonotype was counted many times. The chain joins TRBV4-3 to TRBJ2-7; D is possibly TRBD2 (7 bases). This CDR3 region has 18 residues. Germline V gene lookup returns CDR1 LGHNA and CDR2 YSLEER. V was trimmed by 0 bases and J by 4 bases, leaving 22 bases between them. CDR3 in amino acids: CASSQDGGGRRGDYEQYF. The CDR3 coding sequence is TGCGCCAGCAGCCAAGATGGGGGGGGCAGGCGGGGTGATTACGAGCAGTACTTC.

This clonotype turned up a few times. The J gene is TRBJ1-1, the V gene TRBV27; possible D gene TRBD1, 5 bases. Trimming removed 6 bases at V and 10 bases at J, with 12 bases between. CDR1 is MNHEY, CDR2 SMNVEV, per germline (reference sequence). The CDR3 contains 11 residues. CDR3 sequence reads: CASRNRNRAFF. CDR3 in DNA: TGTGCCAGCAGAAACAGGAATAGAGCTTTCTTT.

Only one count was recorded for this clonotype. This may stem from a read error, because a much larger clone lies one nucleotide away. The chain recombines TRBV20-1 with TRBJ2-1; 7 bases fit TRBD1. The CDR3 spans 15 residues. Germline V CDR1 and CDR2: DFQATT, SNEGSKA (reference sequence). The CDR3 region is CGATGTEKSYNEQFF. Written as DNA, the CDR3 is TGCGGTGCTACCGGGACAGAGAAGTCCTACAATGAGCAGTTCTTC.

In this sample, this clonotype turned up many times. At one end the junction does not follow the germline gene, possibly because of a read error. CDR3 nucleotides: TGTGCCAGCAACTTAGGCGCAGATACGCAGTATTTT. Its translation is CASNLGADTQYF. This chain joins TRBV7-9 and TRBJ2-3; the D is unclear. The CDR3 is 12 residues long. CDR1 is SEHNR and CDR2 is FQNEAQ in the germline V gene (reference sequence).

This clonotype was observed at least ten times. The chain carries TRBV14 and TRBJ2-3; TRBD2 might be the D (5 bases). The germline V gene encodes CDR1 SGHDN and CDR2 FVKESK. With 4 bases removed from V and 0 bases from J, the gap between germline ends came to 14 bases. CDR3 size: 16 residues. CDR3 sequence: CASSLIERSSTDTQYF. DNA of the CDR3: TGTGCCAGCAGCCTTATCGAGCGGTCTAGCACAGATACGCAGTATTTT.

This clonotype has a count of ten or more. The genes are TRBV4-3 and TRBJ2-7; no firm D call. CDR3 size: 14 residues. V dropped 0 bases and J dropped 4 bases, with 10 bases sitting between them. Germline CDR1 LGHNA, CDR2 YSLEER. This CDR3 is CASSQDIVGYEQYF. Here the CDR3 DNA reads TGCGCCAGCAGCCAAGATATCGTAGGATACGAGCAGTACTTC.

The chain carries TRBV4-3 and TRBJ2-7; possible D gene TRBD2, 6 bases. CDR1 and CDR2 (germline): LGHNA, YSLEER. This CDR3 spans 15 amino acids. Trimming removed 3 bases from V and 3 bases from J, with 15 bases in between. This chain's CDR3 is CASSQALAGFYEQYF. The CDR3 bases are TGCGCCAGCAGCCAGGCTTTGGCGGGGTTCTACGAGCAGTACTTC.

About this clonotype itself: This could be a read error, since a much larger clone is one nucleotide away. V gene TRBV9 combines with J gene TRBJ2-2; D could derive from TRBD1 or TRBD2 (5 bases each). Trimming cost V 7 bases and J 7 bases, with 17 bases left between them. CDR1 is SGDLS, CDR2 YYNGEE, per germline. The CDR3 length is 14 residues. The chain's CDR3 is CASSNGAMLGELFF. Written as DNA, the CDR3 is TGTGCCAGCTCGAACGGGGCGATGCTCGGGGAGCTGTTTTTT.

This clonotype was picked up a small number of times. J is TRBJ2-1 and V is TRBV2; 11 bases agree with TRBD2. The trim removed 6 bases at V and 8 bases at J, leaving 9 bases unmatched. This CDR3 spans 15 amino acids. Germline CDR1 reads SNHLY; CDR2 reads FYNNEI. CDR3 sequence reads: CASSVDSGGVDEQFF. CDR3 bases: TGTGCCAGCAGCGTCGATAGCGGGGGGGTCGATGAGCAGTTCTTC.

This clonotype has at least ten counts. The chain couples TRBV28 to TRBJ2-3; the D is unclear. Germline assignment: CDR1 MDHEN and CDR2 SYDVKM. Between the trimmed V and J ends, which lost 7 bases and 0 bases, there was a span of 11 bases. The CDR3 sequence is 14 residues long. CDR3 coding DNA: TGTGCCAGCAAACGTCCGGCTAGCACAGATACGCAGTATTTT. As protein: CASKRPASTDTQYF.

This clonotype was recorded many times. The gene calls are TRBV19 and TRBJ1-3; TRBD1 is a possible D gene (5 bases). V was cut by 5 bases and J by 2 bases, with 10 bases left in between. CDR1 is LNHDA and CDR2 is SQIVND in the germline V gene (reference sequence). The CDR3 spans 14 residues. CDR3 sequence reads: CASSARTTGNTIYF. DNA for the CDR3: TGTGCCAGTAGTGCGAGGACAACTGGAAACACCATATATTTT. Complete variable domain (other parts from reference TRBV19 and TRBJ1-3): DGGITQSPKYLFRKEGQNVTLSCEQNLNHDAMYWYRQDPGQGLRLIYYSQIVNDFQKGDIAEGYSVSREKKESFPLTVTSAQKNPTAFYLCASSARTTGNTIYFGEGSWLTVV.